This T cell receptor (beta chain) was sequenced in a study of blood T cell repertoires in COVID-19. Study in general: The origin of the acute and convalescent COVID-19 samples was the United States, Italy and Spain. PBMCs, B-cell-depleted T cells, or T cells were the source of the cDNA or gDNA that made up the material.

In the authors' workflow: Reference gene primer amplification gave estimated nucleated cell counts. Profiling relied on immunoSEQ multiplex PCR, and the TCRdb table lists in-frame clones only, not all of them. D and trimming were read from the DNA, whereas the V and J calls and clone size are those reported in that table. The sample lists 100,000 to 150,000 clones, approximately 84% occurring once. This CDR3 is built from 15 residues. Germline V gene lookup returns CDR1 LGHDT and CDR2 YNNKEL (reference sequence). Trimming took 5 bases from V and 6 from J; bases not matched to a gene: 6. This sequence originates from a woman older than 75 with acute or convalescent COVID-19. This chain uses TRBV3-1 (or the pseudogene TRBV3-2) with TRBJ2-1, with TRBD2 identical over 11 bases. The sample was peripheral blood. CDR3 residues: CASSTSSGRTNEQFF. Here the CDR3 DNA reads TGTGCCAGCAGCACTTCTAGCGGGAGGACCAATGAGCAGTTCTTC.